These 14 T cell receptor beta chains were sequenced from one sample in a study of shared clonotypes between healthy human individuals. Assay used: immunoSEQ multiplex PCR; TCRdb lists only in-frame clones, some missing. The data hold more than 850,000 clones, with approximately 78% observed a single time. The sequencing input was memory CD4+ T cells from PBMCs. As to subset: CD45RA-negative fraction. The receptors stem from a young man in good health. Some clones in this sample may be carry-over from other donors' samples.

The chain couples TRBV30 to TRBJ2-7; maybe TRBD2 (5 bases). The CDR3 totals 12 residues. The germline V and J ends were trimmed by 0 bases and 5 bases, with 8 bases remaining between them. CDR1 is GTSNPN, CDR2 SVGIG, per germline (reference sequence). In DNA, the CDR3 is TGTGCCTGGAGTGTTGCCGGGAACGAGCAGTACTTC. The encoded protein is CAWSVAGNEQYF.

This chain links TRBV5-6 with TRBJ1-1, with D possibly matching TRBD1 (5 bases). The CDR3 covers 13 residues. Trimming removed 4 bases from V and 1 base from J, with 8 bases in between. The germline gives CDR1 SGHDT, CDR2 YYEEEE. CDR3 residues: CASSIDRNTEAFF. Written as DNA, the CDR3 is TGTGCCAGCAGCATAGACAGGAACACTGAAGCTTTCTTT. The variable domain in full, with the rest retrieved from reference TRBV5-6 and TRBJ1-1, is DAGVTQSPTHLIKTRGQQVTLRCSPKSGHDTVSWYQQALGQGPQFIFQYYEEEERQRGNFPDRFSGHQFPNYSSELNVNALLLGDSALYLCASSIDRNTEAFFGQGTRLTVV.

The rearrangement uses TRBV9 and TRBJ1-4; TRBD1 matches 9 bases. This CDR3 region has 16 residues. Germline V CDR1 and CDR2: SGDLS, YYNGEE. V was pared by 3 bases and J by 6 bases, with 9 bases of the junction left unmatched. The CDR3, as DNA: TGTGCCAGCAGCGCACGGGCGACAGGGGGGGATGAAAAACTGTTTTTT. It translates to CASSARATGGDEKLFF.

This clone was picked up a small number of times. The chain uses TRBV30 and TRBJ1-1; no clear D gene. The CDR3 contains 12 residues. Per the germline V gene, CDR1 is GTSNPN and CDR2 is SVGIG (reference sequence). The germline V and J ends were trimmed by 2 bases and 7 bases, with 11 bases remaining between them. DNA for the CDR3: TGTGCCTGGAGTTCCCTACCGGGTGAAGCTTTCTTT. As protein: CAWSSLPGEAFF. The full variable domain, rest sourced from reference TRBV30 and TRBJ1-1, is SQTIHQWPATLVQPVGSPLSLECTVEGTSNPNLYWYRQAAGRGLQLLFYSVGIGQISSEVPQNLSASRPQDRQFILSSKKLLLSDSGFYLCAWSSLPGEAFFGQGTRLTVV.

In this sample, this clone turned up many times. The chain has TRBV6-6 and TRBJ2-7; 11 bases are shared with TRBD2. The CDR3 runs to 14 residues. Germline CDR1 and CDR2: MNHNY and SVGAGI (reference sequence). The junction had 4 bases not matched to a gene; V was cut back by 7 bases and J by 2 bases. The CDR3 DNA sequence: TGTGCCAGCACCCATAGCGGGAGGGCCTACGAGCAGTACTTC. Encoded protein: CASTHSGRAYEQYF.

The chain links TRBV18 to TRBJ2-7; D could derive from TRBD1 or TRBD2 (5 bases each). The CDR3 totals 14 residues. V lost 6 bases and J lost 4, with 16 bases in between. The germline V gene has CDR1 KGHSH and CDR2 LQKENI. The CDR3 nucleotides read TGTGCCAGCTCTGGGACGGGCCAACCGTACGAGCAGTACTTC. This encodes CASSGTGQPYEQYF.

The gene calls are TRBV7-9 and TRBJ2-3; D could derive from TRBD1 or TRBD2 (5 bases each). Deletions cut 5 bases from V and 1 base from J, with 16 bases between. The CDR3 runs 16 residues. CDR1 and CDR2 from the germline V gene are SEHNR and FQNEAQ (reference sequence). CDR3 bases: TGTGCCAGCAGCCCCAACGGGAACAGGCGCACAGATACGCAGTATTTT. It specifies CASSPNGNRRTDTQYF.

CDR3 DNA: TGCACCAGCAGCCCCACGTCGGTTCTCGCGGGTTCCCTCTCCTACGAGCAGTACTTC. Its protein is CTSSPTSVLAGSLSYEQYF. This chain connects TRBV1 to TRBJ2-7; the table names TRBD2, a call not compared with the DNA. TRBV1 is a pseudogene segment. The CDR3 consists of 19 residues.

The CDR3: CASSPNVGNYRVYEQYF. The DNA of the CDR3 is TGTGCCAGCAGCCCTAATGTGGGGAACTATCGGGTATACGAGCAGTACTTC. The V call is TRBV27, the J call TRBJ2-7, with D uncertain. Germline V gene sequence: CDR1 MNHEY, CDR2 SMNVEV (reference sequence). Trimming took off 6 bases at V and 4 bases at J, with 25 bases between the two ends. The CDR3 spans 17 residues.

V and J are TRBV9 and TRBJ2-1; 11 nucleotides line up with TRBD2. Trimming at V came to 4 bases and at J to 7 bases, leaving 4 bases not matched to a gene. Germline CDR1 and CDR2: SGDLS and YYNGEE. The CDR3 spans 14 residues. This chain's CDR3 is CASSTRTSGNEQFF. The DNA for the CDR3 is TGTGCCAGCAGCACCCGGACTAGCGGGAATGAGCAGTTCTTC.

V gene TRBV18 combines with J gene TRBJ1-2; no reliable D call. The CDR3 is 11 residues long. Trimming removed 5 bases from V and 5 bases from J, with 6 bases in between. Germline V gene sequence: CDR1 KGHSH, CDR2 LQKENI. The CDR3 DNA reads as TGTGCCAGCTCAGACCGATATGGCTACACCTTC. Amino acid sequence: CASSDRYGYTF.

The CDR3 DNA is TGCGCCAGCAGTGAGGGCCGGGACACCCTACAGTACTTC. This translates into CASSEGRDTLQYF. V gene TRBV10-1 combines with J gene TRBJ2-7; possible D gene TRBD1, 6 bases. Trimming took 2 bases from V and 10 from J, leaving 15 bases between them. Germline CDR1 reads WNHNN; CDR2 reads SYGVQD (reference sequence). CDR3 length equals 13 residues.

CDR3 loop: CASSPGPREYEQYF. CDR3 DNA sequence: TGCGCCAGCAGCCCCGGACCTCGAGAGTACGAGCAGTACTTC. V gene TRBV5-1 combines with J gene TRBJ2-7; no clear D gene. The germline V gene has CDR1 SGHRS and CDR2 YFSETQ. The CDR3 spans 14 residues. V was clipped by 4 bases and J by 4 bases, with 15 bases between them.

Here the CDR3 reads CASSLAQQGVKNEQYF. Written as DNA, the CDR3 is TGCGCCAGCAGCTTGGCCCAACAGGGGGTTAAGAACGAGCAGTACTTC. V gene TRBV5-1 combines with J gene TRBJ2-7, with 8 nucleotides matching TRBD1. The CDR3 consists of 16 residues. Germline CDR1 and CDR2: SGHRS and YFSETQ. J lost 5 bases, V lost 0 bases, and 10 bases had no gene match.